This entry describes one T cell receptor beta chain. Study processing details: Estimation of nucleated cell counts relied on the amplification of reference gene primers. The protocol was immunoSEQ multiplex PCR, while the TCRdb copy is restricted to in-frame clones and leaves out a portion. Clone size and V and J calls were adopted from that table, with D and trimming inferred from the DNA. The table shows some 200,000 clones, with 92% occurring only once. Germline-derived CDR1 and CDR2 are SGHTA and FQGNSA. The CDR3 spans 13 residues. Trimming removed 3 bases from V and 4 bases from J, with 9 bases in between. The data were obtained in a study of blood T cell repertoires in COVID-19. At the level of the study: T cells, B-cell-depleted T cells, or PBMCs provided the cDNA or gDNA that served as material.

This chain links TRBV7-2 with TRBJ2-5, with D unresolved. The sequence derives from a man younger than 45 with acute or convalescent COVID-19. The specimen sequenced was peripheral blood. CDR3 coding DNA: TGTGCCAGCAGCTTGGGCCCCACAGAGACCCAGTACTTC. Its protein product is CASSLGPTETQYF.